The clone carrying this T cell receptor (beta chain) was observed once. Its antigen remains unidentified. TCRdb keeps only in-frame clones here, not all; method: immunoSEQ multiplex PCR. The sample carries some 170,000 clones, about 89% recorded once. This record comes from a study of T cell responses to AZD1222 COVID-19 vaccine. General observations from the study: With two AZD1222 doses given, Spike-specific TCR breadth and depth both rose.

Trimming removed 0 bases from V and 6 bases from J; junction bases left unmatched: 7. CDR1 and CDR2 (germline): SGDLS, YYNGEE. The CDR3 covers 15 residues. Sequences were derived from peripheral blood, sampled on day 0 of AZD1222 vaccination. The receptor was isolated from an adult in good health. V gene TRBV9 combines with J gene TRBJ2-7; the match to TRBD2 covers 9 bases. The DNA of the CDR3 is TGTGCCAGCAGCGTAGGTAATAGCGGGAGTTCCGAGCAGTACTTC. It is translated as CASSVGNSGSSEQYF.